The 30 T cell receptor beta chains presented below share a single source sample, sequenced in a study of cytomegalovirus exposure and HLA in healthy donors. The PCR was carried out with 60 Vbeta primers and 13 Jbeta primers. Clones were sequenced by immunoSEQ multiplex PCR, and TCRdb holds only the in-frame ones, with some missing. This sample has 50,000 to 70,000 clones, with around 73% found just once. The sample comprised PBMCs. The receptors shown here come from a girl under 18 in good health and CMV-seropositive.

V gene TRBV9 combines with J gene TRBJ2-5, with a weak D call TRBD2 (6 bases). The germline CDR1 and CDR2 sequences are SGDLS and YYNGEE. This CDR3 has 13 amino acids. V shed 0 bases and J shed 5 bases, with 8 bases lying between them. The CDR3 here is CASSVGREETQYF. In DNA, the CDR3 is TGTGCCAGCAGCGTAGGACGGGAGGAGACCCAGTACTTC.

The J gene is TRBJ1-2, the V gene TRBV15, with D possibly being TRBD1 (5 bases). The germline V gene encodes CDR1 LNHNV and CDR2 YYDKDF (reference sequence). The CDR3 is made up of 15 amino acids. V gave up 1 base and J gave up 13 bases, with 22 bases separating them. The CDR3 is CATSRAVDSLLSGTF. The CDR3 nucleotides read TGTGCCACCAGCAGAGCAGTAGACAGCCTTCTATCTGGCACCTTC.

The V call is TRBV30, the J call TRBJ2-3; D gene ambiguous. The CDR3 is 14 amino acids. V was trimmed by 3 bases and J by 3 bases, leaving 13 bases between them. Per the germline V gene, CDR1 is GTSNPN and CDR2 is SVGIG (reference sequence). The CDR3 DNA follows: TGTGCCTGGAGCGAGAGGTGGAGAACAGATACGCAGTATTTT. Its translation: CAWSERWRTDTQYF.

The genes are TRBV5-8 and TRBJ1-1, with D unclear. V gave up 2 bases and J gave up 8 bases, with 10 bases separating them. The germline CDR1 and CDR2 sequences are SGHTS and YDEGEE. This CDR3 has 12 residues. The CDR3 nucleotides are TGTGCCAGCAGCTTAAGCGAGAGAGAAGCTTTCTTT. This translates into CASSLSEREAFF.

The gene calls are TRBV9 and TRBJ2-7, with D possibly matching TRBD2 (6 bases). Germline CDR1 SGDLS, CDR2 YYNGEE. CDR3 length equals 16 residues. Trimming took 4 bases from V and 4 from J, leaving 21 bases between them. CDR3 sequence reads: CASSPRSGSMRYEQYF. For the CDR3, the DNA is TGTGCCAGCAGCCCCCGCAGCGGGTCGATGAGGTACGAGCAGTACTTC.

CDR3 in DNA: TGCGCCAGCAGCTCAACGACAGGGAACGGCTACACCTTC. Its translation: CASSSTTGNGYTF. The chain joins TRBV5-1 to TRBJ1-2; 7 bases match TRBD1. The CDR3 has 13 residues. Germline V gene lookup returns CDR1 SGHRS and CDR2 YFSETQ. The trim removed 3 bases at V and 8 bases at J, leaving 7 bases unmatched.

This chain connects TRBV30 to TRBJ1-2; TRBD1 matches 7 bases. V lost 5 bases to trimming and J lost 2 bases; unmatched junction nucleotides: 5. Germline CDR1 GTSNPN, CDR2 SVGIG (reference sequence). The CDR3 runs to 13 residues. As DNA, the CDR3 is TGTGCCTGGTGGGACAGCAGCAACTATGGCTACACCTTC. Its translation is CAWWDSSNYGYTF.

The rearrangement links TRBV2 to TRBJ2-5; 9 positions agree with TRBD1. V was pared by 10 bases and J by 4 bases, with 7 bases of the junction left unmatched. Germline V gives CDR1 SNHLY, CDR2 FYNNEI. The CDR3 runs to 13 residues. CDR3 in DNA: TGTGCCACGTCAGGACAGGGGAGAGAGACCCAGTACTTC. Protein sequence: CATSGQGRETQYF.

The rearrangement links TRBV27 to TRBJ2-1; TRBD2 might be the D (6 bases). Germline loops: CDR1 MNHEY, CDR2 SMNVEV (reference sequence). This CDR3 spans 13 amino acids. With 5 bases removed from V and 10 bases from J, the gap between germline ends came to 15 bases. The CDR3 nucleotides read TGTGCCAGCAGTCCTCGACGGAGGGAAGAGCAGTTCTTC. Amino acid sequence: CASSPRRREEQFF.

J is TRBJ2-7 and V is TRBV28; D unresolved. There are 14 residues in the CDR3. Germline CDR1 is MDHEN and CDR2 is SYDVKM. With 4 bases removed from V and 9 bases from J, the gap between germline ends came to 19 bases. CDR3 in amino acids: CASSSPHSLRGQYF. CDR3 sequence (DNA): TGTGCCAGCAGTTCCCCCCATTCGCTACGAGGGCAGTACTTC.

This sequence joins TRBV6-6 and TRBJ2-7, with TRBD2 as a possible D gene (5 bases). The V end lost 2 bases, the J end lost 0 bases, and 14 bases lay between the germline ends. CDR3 length: 16 residues. Germline V lookup: CDR1 MNHNY, CDR2 SVGAGI (reference sequence). The CDR3 nucleotides are TGTGCCAGCAGTTACCCCGCCCCGGACTTCTCCTACGAGCAGTACTTC. As protein: CASSYPAPDFSYEQYF.

V gene TRBV7-6 combines with J gene TRBJ1-4; TRBD1 matches 9 bases. V dropped 1 base and J dropped 8; count of bases not matched to a gene: 8. The CDR3 is 16 amino acids. CDR1 and CDR2 from the germline V gene are SGHVS and FNYEAQ. CDR3 sequence reads: CASSLEGGQGREKLFF. CDR3 DNA sequence: TGTGCCAGCAGCTTAGAGGGGGGACAGGGAAGGGAAAAACTGTTTTTT.

This clone was counted a few times. The rearrangement uses TRBV5-1 and TRBJ2-3; 12 positions agree with TRBD2. CDR1 is SGHRS and CDR2 is YFSETQ in the germline V gene. This CDR3 comprises 17 residues. The V gene end was trimmed by 4 bases and the J gene end by 5 bases; junction bases not matched to a gene: 11. The CDR3 DNA follows: TGCGCCAGCAGCCAGCGACTAGCGGGGGACCCCGAAGATACGCAGTATTTT. Its translation is CASSQRLAGDPEDTQYF.

This rearrangement joins TRBV19 to TRBJ1-1; 9 positions match TRBD1. Germline values: CDR1 LNHDA, CDR2 SQIVND (reference sequence). This CDR3 has 14 amino acids. V lost 7 bases, J lost 2 bases, and 5 bases stayed unmatched. The CDR3 nucleotides are TGTGCCAGTAAAGTGGACAGGGGAAACACTGAAGCTTTCTTT. This sequence encodes CASKVDRGNTEAFF.

The chain employs TRBV7-9 and TRBJ2-3; TRBD2 matches 12 bases. The CDR3 consists of 15 residues. The trim removed 5 bases at V and 6 bases at J, leaving 6 bases unmatched. Germline CDR1 and CDR2: SEHNR and FQNEAQ (reference sequence). The CDR3 here is CASSPGTSGQDTQYF. The DNA of the CDR3 is TGTGCCAGCAGCCCTGGGACTAGCGGGCAGGATACGCAGTATTTT.

This clone turned up a few times. DNA of the CDR3: TGTGCCAGCAGTGAAGACAGGGGCCCACCTTTCAGTCAGCCCCAGCATTTT. Its translation is CASSEDRGPPFSQPQHF. The chain recombines TRBV2 with TRBJ1-5; 7 bases are a match to TRBD1. In germline, CDR1 is SNHLY, CDR2 FYNNEI. The V and J ends lost 1 base and 6 bases, in that order; junction bases with no gene match: 12. This CDR3 region has 17 residues.

The chain carries TRBV4-3 and TRBJ1-2; D perhaps matches TRBD1 (5 bases). The CDR3 extends over 13 amino acids. Looked up from germline, CDR1 is LGHNA and CDR2 is YSLEER. The germline V and J ends were trimmed by 1 base and 6 bases, with 9 bases remaining between them. The CDR3 nucleotides are TGCGCCAGCAGCCAAGGAACAGGAGATGGCTACACCTTC. It encodes CASSQGTGDGYTF.

This chain links TRBV15 with TRBJ1-2, with D perhaps TRBD1 (5 bases). CDR1 LNHNV and CDR2 YYDKDF come from the germline V gene (reference sequence). This CDR3 is 12 amino acids long. V shed 8 bases and J shed 8 bases, with 15 bases lying between them. CDR3 DNA: TGTGCCACCGGGGCCGCCCTGGACGGCTACACCTTC. It is translated as CATGAALDGYTF.

V is TRBV5-6 and J is TRBJ1-2, with a possible D match to TRBD1 (5 bases). This CDR3 is 14 amino acids long. Trimming removed 0 bases from V and 7 bases from J, with 13 bases in between. The germline V gene encodes CDR1 SGHDT and CDR2 YYEEEE. CDR3 amino acids: CASSLVSEGVGYTF. The CDR3, as DNA: TGTGCCAGCAGCTTGGTTAGTGAAGGGGTTGGCTACACCTTC. The whole variable domain, remainder taken from reference TRBV5-6 and TRBJ1-2, is DAGVTQSPTHLIKTRGQQVTLRCSPKSGHDTVSWYQQALGQGPQFIFQYYEEEERQRGNFPDRFSGHQFPNYSSELNVNALLLGDSALYLCASSLVSEGVGYTFGSGTRLTVV.

The rearrangement joins TRBV6-6 to TRBJ1-1; D perhaps matches TRBD1 (5 bases). This CDR3 comprises 12 residues. The germline gives CDR1 MNHNY, CDR2 SVGAGI (reference sequence). Trimming took off 7 bases at V and 3 bases at J, with 9 bases between the two ends. The CDR3 bases are TGTGCCAGCACTACAGGATACACTGAAGCTTTCTTT. Translation gives CASTTGYTEAFF.

The chain uses TRBV28 and TRBJ2-7; 7 bases are shared with TRBD1. From germline, CDR1 is MDHEN and CDR2 SYDVKM. Germline trimming cut 4 bases from V and 0 bases from J; bases unmatched to any gene: 3. The CDR3 contains 14 residues. The CDR3 region has the DNA TGTGCCAGCAGTTCTGGACAGGTCTCCTACGAGCAGTACTTC. Protein sequence: CASSSGQVSYEQYF.

The chain employs TRBV12-5 and TRBJ2-2; 7 positions agree with TRBD1. This CDR3 comprises 16 residues. The V gene end was trimmed by 2 bases and the J gene end by 5 bases; junction bases not matched to a gene: 8. The V gene's germline CDR1 is LGHNT and CDR2 FRNRAP. The CDR3 sequence is CASGLSSGQKTGELFF. CDR3 sequence (DNA): TGTGCTAGTGGTTTGAGTTCGGGACAGAAGACCGGGGAGCTGTTTTTT.

V is TRBV7-8 and J is TRBJ2-3; possible D gene TRBD2, 6 bases. This CDR3 spans 14 amino acids. Trimming left V 8 bases short and J 4 bases short, with 16 bases between. Germline assignment: CDR1 SGHVS and CDR2 FQNEAQ. This CDR3 reads CASGPGLLADTQYF. As DNA, the CDR3 is TGTGCCAGCGGACCGGGACTTCTCGCAGATACGCAGTATTTT.

The genes are TRBV2 and TRBJ1-1; 7 bases align to TRBD1. Trimming at V came to 6 bases and at J to 3 bases, leaving 16 bases not matched to a gene. The CDR3 totals 17 residues. Germline-derived CDR1 and CDR2 are SNHLY and FYNNEI. This CDR3 reads CASSRQGHARDYTEAFF. Here the CDR3 DNA reads TGTGCCAGCAGCAGACAGGGTCACGCCCGGGACTACACTGAAGCTTTCTTT. Full variable domain (remainder filled in from reference TRBV2 and TRBJ1-1): EPEVTQTPSHQVTQMGQEVILRCVPISNHLYFYWYRQILGQKVEFLVSFYNNEISEKSEIFDDQFSVERPDGSNFTLKIRSTKLEDSAMYFCASSRQGHARDYTEAFFGQGTRLTVV.

The V call is TRBV6-1, the J call TRBJ1-4, with D maybe TRBD1 (5 bases). Looked up from germline, CDR1 is MNHNS and CDR2 is SASEGT. The ends were cut back, 6 bases at V and 6 bases at J, with 17 bases in the middle. This CDR3 region has 15 residues. The DNA for the CDR3 is TGTGCCAGCAGCCTCGACAGAGTACCGTATGAAAAACTGTTTTTT. It encodes CASSLDRVPYEKLFF.

The chain uses TRBV28 and TRBJ2-7, with D possibly matching TRBD2 (7 bases). Germline V CDR1 and CDR2: MDHEN, SYDVKM. CDR3 size: 14 residues. V was clipped by 6 bases and J by 2 bases, with 14 bases between them. Here the CDR3 DNA reads TGTGCCAGCAGGCGTGGGGGGGCCACCTACGAGCAGTACTTC. Protein product: CASRRGGATYEQYF. The full variable domain, in which reference TRBV28 and TRBJ2-7 provide the parts outside the CDR3, is DVKVTQSSRYLVKRTGEKVFLECVQDMDHENMFWYRQDPGLGLRLIYFSYDVKMKEKGDIPEGYSVSREKKERFSLILESASTNQTSMYLCASRRGGATYEQYFGPGTRLTVT.

This clone came up a few times. The identical CDR3 is also encoded by other nucleotide sequences in the sample. The chain carries TRBV5-6 and TRBJ1-2; 7 bases align to TRBD1. Germline-derived CDR1 and CDR2 are SGHDT and YYEEEE. Trimming removed 4 bases from V and 5 bases from J; junction bases left unmatched: 2. The CDR3 covers 12 residues. The CDR3 loop is CASSPGQYGYTF. The DNA of the CDR3 is TGTGCCAGCAGCCCGGGACAGTATGGCTACACCTTC.

The rearrangement links TRBV6-1 to TRBJ1-5; D might be TRBD1 (5 bases). Germline loops: CDR1 MNHNS, CDR2 SASEGT. V was trimmed by 2 bases and J by 6 bases, leaving 8 bases between them. The CDR3 extends over 13 amino acids. CDR3 protein: CASSEQGFQPQHF. Written as DNA, the CDR3 is TGTGCCAGCAGTGAACAGGGCTTTCAGCCCCAGCATTTT.

This clone has just a few counts. V gene TRBV27 combines with J gene TRBJ2-2; D is unclear. The germline CDR1 and CDR2 sequences are MNHEY and SMNVEV (reference sequence). The V end was cut by 4 bases, the J end by 7 bases, with 4 bases between. The CDR3 has 11 amino acids. The CDR3 reads CASSSYGELFF. In DNA form, the CDR3 reads TGTGCCAGCAGTTCTTACGGGGAGCTGTTTTTT.

V usage is TRBV7-2 and J usage is TRBJ2-5; 9 positions match TRBD2. Germline V gives CDR1 SGHTA, CDR2 FQGNSA. The CDR3 sequence is 17 residues long. The V gene end was trimmed by 4 bases and the J gene end by 5 bases; junction bases not matched to a gene: 14. CDR3 in DNA: TGTGCCAGCAGCTCAAGAACCATAGCGGGAGTGAGTGAGACCCAGTACTTC. It is translated as CASSSRTIAGVSETQYF. Variable domain in full (rest from reference TRBV7-2 and TRBJ2-5): GAGVSQSPSNKVTEKGKDVELRCDPISGHTALYWYRQSLGQGLEFLIYFQGNSAPDKSGLPSDRFSAERTGGSVSTLTIQRTQQEDSAVYLCASSSRTIAGVSETQYFGPGTRLLVL.